The clone carrying this TCR beta chain was observed a few times. TCRdb independently ran MiXCR on the 5' RACE reads; one entry per CDR3 protein. The sample includes 180,000 or so distinct CDR3 sequences, about 9.9% seen only once; the top ten take 3.5% to 4.5%. This sample was taken from a study of T-cell memory formation after mild COVID-19. Germline lookup yields CDR1 MNHEY and CDR2 SVGAGI. Deletions cut 2 bases from V and 6 bases from J, with 9 bases between. The CDR3 loop spans 13 amino acids. The TCR was taken from a man between 18 and 35 years old who had mild COVID-19 (a few samples of this study predate the infection). Cell type and time point are not known. The genes are TRBV6-5 and TRBJ2-3; tentatively, D is TRBD2 (6 bases). Source material: PBMCs or a T cell subset sorted from them (not recorded which). The CDR3 here is CASSYGLADTQYF. The DNA for the CDR3 is TGTGCCAGCAGTTACGGGCTAGCGGATACGCAGTATTTT.